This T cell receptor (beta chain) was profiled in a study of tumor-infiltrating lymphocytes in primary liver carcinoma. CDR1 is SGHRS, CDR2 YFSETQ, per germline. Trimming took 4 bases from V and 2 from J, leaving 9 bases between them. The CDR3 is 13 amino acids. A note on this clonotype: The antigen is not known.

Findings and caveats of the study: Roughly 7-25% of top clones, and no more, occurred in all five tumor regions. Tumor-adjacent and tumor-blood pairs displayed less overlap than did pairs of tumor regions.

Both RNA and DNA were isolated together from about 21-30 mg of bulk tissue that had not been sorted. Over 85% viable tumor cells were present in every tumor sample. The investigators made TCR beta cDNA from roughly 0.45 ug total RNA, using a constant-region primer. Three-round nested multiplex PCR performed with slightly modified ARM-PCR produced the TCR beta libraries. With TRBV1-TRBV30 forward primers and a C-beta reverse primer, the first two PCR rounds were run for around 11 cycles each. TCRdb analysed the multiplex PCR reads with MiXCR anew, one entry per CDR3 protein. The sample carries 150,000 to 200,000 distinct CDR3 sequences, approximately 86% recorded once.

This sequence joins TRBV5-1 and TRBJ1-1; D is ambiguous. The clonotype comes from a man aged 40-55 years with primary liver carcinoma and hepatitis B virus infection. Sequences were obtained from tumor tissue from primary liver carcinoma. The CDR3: CASSMVVNTEAFF. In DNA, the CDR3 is TGCGCCAGCAGCATGGTAGTAAACACTGAAGCTTTCTTT.